These 27 T cell receptor beta chains originate from one sample sequenced in a study of cytomegalovirus exposure and HLA in healthy donors. TCRdb's table, derived via immunoSEQ multiplex PCR, lists solely in-frame clones and lacks some. Among 120,000 or so clones, about 87% were seen once, and the ten largest hold approximately 2%. Input material: PBMCs. Source of these receptors: a man younger than 35 in good health and CMV-seronegative.

V is TRBV7-9 and J is TRBJ2-1; TRBD2 matches 10 bases. Germline CDR1 SEHNR, CDR2 FQNEAQ (reference sequence). V lost 4 bases, J lost 2 bases, and 11 bases stayed unmatched. The CDR3 is 18 residues long. The CDR3 DNA sequence: TGTGCCAGCAGCTCCCTATTCAGCGGGAGGGTCCCCTACAATGAGCAGTTCTTC. As protein: CASSSLFSGRVPYNEQFF.

The chain couples TRBV6-5 to TRBJ1-2; D ambiguous. V lost 5 bases to trimming and J lost 3 bases, with 16 bases between them. The CDR3 is made up of 15 amino acids. Germline V CDR1 and CDR2: MNHEY, SVGAGI. This chain's CDR3 is CASSKKFGSHYGYTF. The CDR3 nucleotides are TGTGCCAGCAGTAAGAAGTTCGGGAGTCACTATGGCTACACCTTC.

The CDR3: CASRAQGITGYTF. Here the CDR3 DNA reads TGTGCCAGCAGGGCCCAGGGTATAACTGGCTACACCTTC. This rearrangement joins TRBV2 to TRBJ1-2, with D perhaps matching TRBD1 (5 bases). This CDR3 is 13 amino acids long. V lost 6 bases to trimming and J lost 7 bases, with 15 bases between them. Looked up from germline, CDR1 is SNHLY and CDR2 is FYNNEI.

The rearrangement uses TRBV13 and TRBJ1-1; TRBD1 matches at 8 bases. In germline, CDR1 is PRHDT, CDR2 FYEKMQ (reference sequence). J lost 7 bases, V lost 5 bases, and 6 bases had no gene match. This CDR3 is built from 13 residues. The CDR3 region is CASSPTGGVEAFF. The CDR3 coding sequence is TGTGCCAGCAGCCCAACAGGGGGGGTTGAAGCTTTCTTT.

In this sample, this clone turned up a few times. The genes are TRBV28 and TRBJ2-7, with D possibly TRBD2 on 5 matching bases. This CDR3 spans 15 amino acids. CDR1 and CDR2 from the germline V gene are MDHEN and SYDVKM. Trimming pared 8 bases from V and 9 bases from J, leaving 26 bases between. The CDR3 here is CASETMVERSGRQYF. CDR3 DNA sequence: TGTGCCAGCGAAACGATGGTCGAGCGGAGTGGTCGGCAGTACTTC.

This clone was observed a few times. The V call is TRBV5-1, the J call TRBJ2-5, with TRBD2 identical over 7 bases. With V trimmed by 0 bases and J by 5 bases, 1 base remained unmatched. Germline V gene sequence: CDR1 SGHRS, CDR2 YFSETQ. This CDR3 region has 13 residues. The CDR3 DNA reads as TGCGCCAGCAGCTTGGCACTAGCGGAGACCCAGTACTTC. Protein sequence: CASSLALAETQYF. The variable domain in full, completed from reference TRBV5-1 and TRBJ2-5, reads KAGVTQTPRYLIKTRGQQVTLSCSPISGHRSVSWYQQTPGQGLQFLFEYFSETQRNKGNFPGRFSGRQFSNSRSEMNVSTLELGDSALYLCASSLALAETQYFGPGTRLLVL.

Many counts were recorded for this clone. CDR3 sequence (DNA): TGTGCCAGCAGCCTGGACAGCGTGAACACTGAAGCTTTCTTT. It is translated as CASSLDSVNTEAFF. The J gene is TRBJ1-1, the V gene TRBV6-4; maybe TRBD1 (6 bases). Germline V gene sequence: CDR1 MRHNA, CDR2 SNTAGT. Between the trimmed V and J ends, which lost 6 bases and 0 bases, there was a span of 11 bases. CDR3 size: 14 residues.

This clone has a handful of counts. This chain joins TRBV28 and TRBJ2-7; 7 bases line up with TRBD2. J gave up 4 bases and V 6 bases, and 9 bases lay outside the gene matches. Germline CDR1 is MDHEN and CDR2 is SYDVKM. This CDR3 has 14 residues. This CDR3 is CASRPAGLGYEQYF. CDR3 coding DNA: TGTGCCAGCAGACCCGCCGGACTAGGGTACGAGCAGTACTTC.

V is TRBV5-4 and J is TRBJ1-1, with D maybe TRBD1 (5 bases). Germline CDR1 SGHNT, CDR2 YYREEE (reference sequence). The CDR3 is 15 amino acids. V lost 4 bases and J 0 bases, leaving 13 bases between the germline ends. The CDR3 region has the DNA TGTGCCAGCAGCGTCACCCAAGGGGTGAACACTGAAGCTTTCTTT. It is translated as CASSVTQGVNTEAFF.

The chain combines TRBV4-1 with TRBJ2-7, with D possibly being TRBD2 (6 bases). The germline V and J ends were trimmed by 4 bases and 0 bases, with 19 bases remaining between them. The germline V gene encodes CDR1 MGHRA and CDR2 YSYEKL. The CDR3 consists of 17 residues. The CDR3 DNA reads TGCGCCAGCAGCCCACTCCAAGATTCCGGGAGCTCCTACGAGCAGTACTTC. It encodes CASSPLQDSGSSYEQYF.

The chain uses TRBV5-1 and TRBJ2-1; the match to TRBD1 covers 8 bases. Germline V gives CDR1 SGHRS, CDR2 YFSETQ. The CDR3 spans 13 residues. Trimming at V came to 4 bases and at J to 7 bases, leaving 4 bases not matched to a gene. CDR3: CASSADRDNEQFF. DNA of the CDR3: TGCGCCAGCAGCGCGGACAGGGATAATGAGCAGTTCTTC.

V gene TRBV7-9 combines with J gene TRBJ1-1, with unresolved D. The length of the CDR3 is 13 residues. The germline gives CDR1 SEHNR, CDR2 FQNEAQ (reference sequence). The V end lost 1 base, the J end lost 5 bases, and 8 bases lay between the germline ends. Here the CDR3 reads CASSLGLVTEAFF. CDR3 nucleotide sequence: TGTGCCAGCAGCTTAGGACTAGTAACTGAAGCTTTCTTT. The full variable domain, in which reference TRBV7-9 and TRBJ1-1 provide the parts outside the CDR3, is DTGVSQNPRHKITKRGQNVTFRCDPISEHNRLYWYRQTLGQGPEFLTYFQNEAQLEKSRLLSDRFSAERPKGSFSTLEIQRTEQGDSAMYLCASSLGLVTEAFFGQGTRLTVV.

This chain connects TRBV6-5 to TRBJ2-7, with 8 bases aligning to TRBD1. The CDR3 loop spans 15 amino acids. In germline, CDR1 is MNHEY, CDR2 SVGAGI. V shed 0 bases, J shed 4 bases, and the junction held 5 bases outside the gene matches. The CDR3, as DNA: TGTGCCAGCAGTTACTCCCAGGGGGCTGGGTACGAGCAGTACTTC. This translates into CASSYSQGAGYEQYF.

The sample holds one count of this clone. This chain joins TRBV10-3 and TRBJ2-5; no clear D. The ends were cut back, 0 bases at V and 2 bases at J, with 7 bases in the middle. The CDR3 spans 14 residues. CDR1 and CDR2 (germline): ENHRY, SYGVKD. As DNA, the CDR3 is TGTGCCATCAGTGAGTCGTGGGCACAAGAGACCCAGTACTTC. It codes for CAISESWAQETQYF.

V gene TRBV29-1 combines with J gene TRBJ2-7; D is uncertain. The length of the CDR3 is 11 residues. Germline-derived CDR1 and CDR2 are SQVTM and ANQGSEA. V lost 5 bases and J lost 2, with 7 bases in between. CDR3 amino acids: CSVFTTYEQYF. The CDR3 DNA follows: TGCAGCGTTTTTACAACCTACGAGCAGTACTTC.

The chain joins TRBV6-6 to TRBJ2-7; D is unclear. This CDR3 region has 14 residues. V was trimmed by 6 bases and J by 6 bases, leaving 18 bases between them. Germline V gene sequence: CDR1 MNHNY, CDR2 SVGAGI (reference sequence). For the CDR3, the DNA is TGTGCCAGCAGAGCCCCCAACGTGGTAAGCGAGCAGTACTTC. Translating gives CASRAPNVVSEQYF.

The rearrangement joins TRBV27 to TRBJ2-7, with TRBD2 as a possible D gene (6 bases). Trimming left V 3 bases short and J 0 bases short, with 9 bases between. CDR1 MNHEY and CDR2 SMNVEV come from the germline V gene (reference sequence). This CDR3 has 14 amino acids. For the CDR3, the DNA is TGTGCCAGCAGTTTGGAGGGTGCCTCCTACGAGCAGTACTTC. Residues: CASSLEGASYEQYF.

The chain is built from TRBV29-1 and TRBJ2-5; TRBD1 might be the D (6 bases). Between the trimmed V and J ends, which lost 4 bases and 4 bases, there was a span of 22 bases. This CDR3 has 16 residues. The germline V gene encodes CDR1 SQVTM and CDR2 ANQGSEA. CDR3 sequence reads: CSVASFKGTTSETQYF. The CDR3 DNA reads TGCAGCGTTGCTAGTTTTAAGGGGACAACATCAGAGACCCAGTACTTC.

The J gene is TRBJ2-2, the V gene TRBV11-2; 7 nucleotides match TRBD1. The V segment lost 3 bases and the J segment 3 bases; nucleotides outside the gene matches: 7. Germline-derived CDR1 and CDR2 are SGHAT and FQNNGV. The CDR3 is made up of 16 amino acids. This chain's CDR3 is CASSLTGRLHTGELFF. DNA of the CDR3: TGTGCCAGCAGCTTGACAGGGAGATTACACACCGGGGAGCTGTTTTTT.

The V gene is TRBV12-5, the J gene TRBJ2-6; maybe TRBD1 (5 bases). Germline-derived CDR1 and CDR2 are LGHNT and FRNRAP. V lost 5 bases, J lost 5 bases, and 19 bases lay in between. The CDR3 sequence is 17 residues long. The CDR3 spells CASGSLPGQSRANVLTF. The CDR3 nucleotides read TGTGCTAGTGGTAGTTTGCCAGGACAAAGTCGGGCCAACGTCCTGACTTTC. Combining the CDR3 with reference TRBV12-5 and TRBJ2-6 gives the whole variable domain DARVTQTPRHKVTEMGQEVTMRCQPILGHNTVFWYRQTMMQGLELLAYFRNRAPLDDSGMPKDRFSAEMPDATLATLKIQPSEPRDSAVYFCASGSLPGQSRANVLTFGAGSRLTVL.

J is TRBJ2-2 and V is TRBV27; possibly TRBD2 for D (6 bases). CDR3 length: 15 residues. V was clipped by 2 bases and J by 6 bases, with 13 bases between them. The germline CDR1 and CDR2 sequences are MNHEY and SMNVEV (reference sequence). CDR3 amino acids: CASSLLREWAGELFF. Here the CDR3 DNA reads TGTGCCAGCAGTTTACTCCGGGAGTGGGCCGGGGAGCTGTTTTTT.

V is TRBV11-2 and J is TRBJ2-3; D call uncertain. CDR1 SGHAT and CDR2 FQNNGV come from the germline V gene. There are 14 residues in the CDR3. Between the trimmed V and J ends, which lost 1 base and 10 bases, there was a span of 15 bases. The CDR3 region is CASSLGGGSHPQYF. In DNA, the CDR3 is TGTGCCAGCAGCTTAGGTGGCGGTTCCCATCCGCAGTATTTT.

This rearrangement joins TRBV6-1 to TRBJ2-1; TRBD2 agrees at 7 bases. The CDR3 totals 13 residues. V dropped 2 bases and J dropped 10; count of bases not matched to a gene: 5. The germline gives CDR1 MNHNS, CDR2 SASEGT. In DNA form, the CDR3 reads TGTGCCAGCAGTGAATTTGCGGGAGTCGAGCAGTTCTTC. Translating it yields CASSEFAGVEQFF.

This clone appeared once. The chain couples TRBV27 to TRBJ2-2, with 9 bases that match TRBD2. V lost 0 bases, J lost 3 bases, and 5 bases stayed unmatched. Germline-derived CDR1 and CDR2 are MNHEY and SMNVEV (reference sequence). The CDR3 has 17 amino acids. The CDR3 spells CASSLSGGRADTGELFF. DNA for the CDR3: TGTGCCAGCAGTTTATCAGGCGGGAGGGCTGACACCGGGGAGCTGTTTTTT.

This chain connects TRBV28 to TRBJ2-3; weak D call: TRBD1 (5 bases). This CDR3 comprises 13 residues. Trimming stripped 6 bases from V and 8 bases from J, with 15 bases between. CDR1 and CDR2 from the germline V gene are MDHEN and SYDVKM. In DNA, the CDR3 is TGTGCCAGCAGGCCCACAGGAGCCGGTACGCAGTATTTT. Amino acids: CASRPTGAGTQYF.

This chain links TRBV29-1 with TRBJ2-7, with TRBD2 matching 8 bases. The CDR3 runs 12 residues. V was clipped by 2 bases and J by 6 bases; unmatched bases: 3. From germline, CDR1 is SQVTM and CDR2 ANQGSEA. For the CDR3, the DNA is TGCAGCGTTGAACGGGGGGGACTCGAGCAGTACTTC. It translates to CSVERGGLEQYF.

V is TRBV19 and J is TRBJ2-1; 9 bases align to TRBD2. V lost 4 bases to trimming and J lost 3 bases; unmatched junction nucleotides: 7. The CDR3 contains 16 residues. Germline V CDR1 and CDR2: LNHDA, SQIVND (reference sequence). The DNA for the CDR3 is TGTGCCAGTAGTAGATTAGCGGGAGCGGGCTACAATGAGCAGTTCTTC. Translation: CASSRLAGAGYNEQFF.